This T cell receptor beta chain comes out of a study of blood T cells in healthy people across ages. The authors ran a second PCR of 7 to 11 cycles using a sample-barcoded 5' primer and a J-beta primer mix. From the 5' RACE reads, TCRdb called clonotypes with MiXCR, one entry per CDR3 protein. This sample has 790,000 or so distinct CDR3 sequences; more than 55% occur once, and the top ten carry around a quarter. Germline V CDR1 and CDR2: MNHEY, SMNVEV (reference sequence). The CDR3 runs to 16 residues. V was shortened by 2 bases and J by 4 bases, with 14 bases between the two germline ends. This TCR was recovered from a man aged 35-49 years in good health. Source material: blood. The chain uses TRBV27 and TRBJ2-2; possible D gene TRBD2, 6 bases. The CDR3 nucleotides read TGTGCCAGCAGTTTAGTCCTCGGCGGGGTCACCGGGGAGCTGTTTTTT. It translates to CASSLVLGGVTGELFF.